The rows below give T cell receptor beta chains drawn from one sample of a study of Graves' ophthalmopathy and Graves' hyperthyroidism. TCRdb re-derived calls from the multiplex PCR reads in MiXCR, one entry per CDR3 protein. Here the sample spans about 400,000 distinct CDR3 sequences, 20% to 25% being singletons. Sequencing was performed on peripheral blood. These receptors were taken from a woman under 30 with stable Graves' hyperthyroidism. Both conserved end residues are part of each CDR3. A D gene is named only where the DNA matches it firmly. The size field is filled for only some rows; it gives once, few, many or a size class.

J gene	V gene	clone size	D gene	CDR3 protein	CDR3 DNA
TRBJ2-7	TRBV6-1	-	TRBD1	CASRRTGGRYEQYF	TGTGCCAGCCGCCGGACAGGGGGCCGATACGAGCAGTACTTC
TRBJ2-7	TRBV7-2	-	-	CASSSGGTGSYEQYF	TGTGCCAGCAGCTCGGGAGGGACAGGCTCCTACGAGCAGTACTTC
TRBJ1-1	TRBV12-3/TRBV12-4	many	-	CASSFLGDTEAFF	TGTGCCAGCAGTTTTCTGGGCGACACTGAAGCTTTCTTT
TRBJ1-5	TRBV6-2/TRBV6-3	many	-	CASSRTLNQPQHF	TGTGCCAGCAGTCGTACATTAAATCAGCCCCAGCATTTT
TRBJ1-1	TRBV19	-	TRBD1	CASSFTGGIGDTEAFF	TGTGCCAGTAGTTTCACAGGGGGCATTGGCGACACTGAAGCTTTCTTT
TRBJ2-2	TRBV24-1	many	-	CATSDFSDTGELFF	TGTGCCACCAGTGATTTTTCAGACACCGGGGAGCTGTTTTTT
TRBJ2-7	TRBV30	few	TRBD1	CAQDRDYEQYF	TGTGCCCAGGACAGGGACTACGAGCAGTACTTC
TRBJ2-2	TRBV6-2/TRBV6-3	-	TRBD1	CASSQDRVSGELFF	TGTGCCAGCAGCCAGGACAGGGTTAGCGGGGAGCTGTTTTTT
TRBJ2-7	TRBV12-3/TRBV12-4	many	-	CASSHGLYEQYF	TGTGCCAGCAGCCACGGGCTCTACGAGCAGTACTTC
TRBJ2-2	TRBV4-1	-	-	CASSQRALGTSGELFF	TGCGCCAGCAGCCAACGGGCCCTAGGAACTTCCGGGGAGCTGTTTTTT
TRBJ2-5	TRBV7-9	many	-	CASSLGGTKQETQYF	TGTGCCAGCAGCTTAGGCGGGACGAAACAAGAGACCCAGTACTTC
TRBJ1-1	TRBV12-3/TRBV12-4	many	-	CASSLRGTKMNTEAFF	TGTGCCAGCAGTTTGAGAGGGACCAAGATGAACACTGAAGCTTTCTTT
TRBJ1-1	TRBV27	-	-	CASSPAPGGLTEAFF	TGTGCCAGCAGTCCGGCCCCCGGGGGCTTGACTGAAGCTTTCTTT
TRBJ1-6	TRBV25-1	-	-	CASSAEGVSPLHF	TGTGCCAGCAGTGCGGAGGGAGTCTCACCCCTCCACTTT
TRBJ1-1	TRBV12-3/TRBV12-4	many	-	CASSLGFEGPAFF	TGTGCCAGCAGTTTAGGTTTTGAGGGCCCAGCTTTCTTT
TRBJ2-7	TRBV20-1	many	-	CSALNQGVYEQYF	TGCAGTGCCCTGAACCAGGGTGTCTACGAGCAGTACTTC
TRBJ1-5	TRBV6-2/TRBV6-3	-	TRBD1	CASSSGTGESQPQHF	TGTGCCAGCAGTTCCGGGACAGGGGAGAGCCAGCCCCAGCATTTT
TRBJ2-3	TRBV25-1	many	-	CASRETRGDTQYF	TGTGCCAGCAGAGAGACTAGGGGCGATACGCAGTATTTT
TRBJ1-2	TRBV6-2/TRBV6-3	-	-	CTSSHGRIYGYTF	TGTACCAGCAGTCACGGTCGGATCTATGGCTACACCTTC
TRBJ2-5	TRBV12-3/TRBV12-4	many	TRBD1	CASSMRDREETQYF	TGTGCCAGTTCCATGCGGGACAGGGAAGAGACCCAGTACTTC
TRBJ2-7	TRBV28	many	TRBD2	CASIQGRAGAYEQYF	TGTGCCAGCATCCAAGGCCGAGCGGGAGCCTACGAGCAGTACTTC
TRBJ2-7	TRBV7-2	many	-	CASSTRLGEQYF	TGTGCCAGCAGCACACGTCTTGGGGAGCAGTACTTC
TRBJ1-1	TRBV6-1	-	-	CASRTRGWNTEAFF	TGTGCCAGCCGTACCAGGGGATGGAACACTGAAGCTTTCTTT
TRBJ1-1	TRBV25-1	many	TRBD1	CASRRGTGRYTEAFF	TGTGCCAGCAGGAGGGGGACAGGGCGTTACACTGAAGCTTTCTTT
TRBJ1-2	TRBV30	few	-	CAWSRSLPYGYTF	TGTGCCTGGAGTCGTAGCCTCCCCTATGGCTACACCTTC
TRBJ1-1	TRBV29-1	few	-	CSVGILGSYTEAFF	TGCAGCGTTGGAATTCTTGGCAGCTACACTGAAGCTTTCTTT
TRBJ2-5	TRBV28	many	-	CASSSPSRLQETQYF	TGTGCCAGCAGTTCCCCTTCGAGGTTACAAGAGACCCAGTACTTC
TRBJ2-4	TRBV6-1	few	-	CASSETGPIIAKNIQYF	TGTGCCAGCAGTGAAACTGGACCTATTATAGCCAAAAACATTCAGTACTTC
TRBJ2-7	TRBV7-2	many	-	CASSLRHQRFYEQYF	TGTGCCAGCAGCTTACGACACCAGAGGTTCTACGAGCAGTACTTC
TRBJ2-7	TRBV7-9	-	-	CASSLAGLPSYEQYF	TGTGCCAGCAGCTTAGCGGGACTCCCATCCTACGAGCAGTACTTC
TRBJ2-5	TRBV15	many	TRBD2	CATRGGSAGLAEETQYF	TGTGCCACCAGAGGAGGTTCCGCAGGACTAGCGGAAGAGACCCAGTACTTC
TRBJ2-7	TRBV20-1	many	-	CSAAAAVNSYEQYF	TGCAGTGCTGCAGCGGCAGTTAACTCCTACGAGCAGTACTTC